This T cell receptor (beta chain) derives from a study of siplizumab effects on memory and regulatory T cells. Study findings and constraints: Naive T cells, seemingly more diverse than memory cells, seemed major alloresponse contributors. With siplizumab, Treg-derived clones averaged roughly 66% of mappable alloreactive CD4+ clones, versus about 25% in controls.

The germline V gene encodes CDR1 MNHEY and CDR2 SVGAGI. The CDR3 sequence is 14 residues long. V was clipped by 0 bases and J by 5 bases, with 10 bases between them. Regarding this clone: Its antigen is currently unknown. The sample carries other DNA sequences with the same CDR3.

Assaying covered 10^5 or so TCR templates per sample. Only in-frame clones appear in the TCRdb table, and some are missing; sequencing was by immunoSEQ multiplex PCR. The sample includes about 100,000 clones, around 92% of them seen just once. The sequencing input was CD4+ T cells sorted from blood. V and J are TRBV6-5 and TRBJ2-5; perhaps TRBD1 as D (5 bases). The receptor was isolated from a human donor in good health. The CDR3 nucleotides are TGTGCCAGCAGTTACTCAGGGGCCAGGGAGACCCAGTACTTC. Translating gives CASSYSGARETQYF.